The 5 T cell receptor beta chains reported below all come from one sample, sequenced in a study of cytotoxic CD8 clonotypes in ibrutinib-treated CLL. The data were produced by immunoSEQ multiplex PCR, yet TCRdb's version contains in-frame clones alone and is incomplete. The data show roughly 300,000 clones, 76% seen once. The sample consisted of PBMCs, taken at disease progression, from a patient treated with ibrutinib. All receptors derive from a human donor with chronic lymphocytic leukemia.

This rearrangement joins TRBV28 to TRBJ1-2; unclear D gene. V was pared by 2 bases and J by 8 bases, with 12 bases between. The germline V gene has CDR1 MDHEN and CDR2 SYDVKM. The CDR3 is 13 residues long. CDR3 sequence: CASSLSRLRGYTF. The CDR3 region has the DNA TGTGCCAGCAGTTTAAGCAGGTTGAGAGGCTACACCTTC.

J is TRBJ2-1 and V is TRBV19; 8 positions match TRBD2. The CDR3 extends over 14 amino acids. Germline values: CDR1 LNHDA, CDR2 SQIVND (reference sequence). The junction had 7 bases not matched to a gene; V was cut back by 5 bases and J by 7 bases. The CDR3 coding sequence is TGTGCCAGTAGTCTCTGGCGGGAGGAGAATGAGCAGTTCTTC. Amino acids: CASSLWREENEQFF.

J is TRBJ2-3 and V is TRBV5-1; 10 bases line up with TRBD2. The germline gives CDR1 SGHRS, CDR2 YFSETQ. V lost 6 bases and J lost 4; bases outside the gene matches: 14. There are 17 residues in the CDR3. DNA of the CDR3: TGCGCCAGCACTGCCCACCCTCCTAGCGGGAGCGCAGATACGCAGTATTTT. Translating it yields CASTAHPPSGSADTQYF.

The chain employs TRBV11-2 and TRBJ2-1, with no clear D. The length of the CDR3 is 12 residues. Germline V lookup: CDR1 SGHAT, CDR2 FQNNGV. V was pared by 2 bases and J by 13 bases, with 12 bases between. The CDR3: CASSLFLGPQFF. CDR3 nucleotide sequence: TGTGCCAGCAGCTTATTTCTTGGGCCTCAGTTCTTC.

The chain has TRBV4-1 and TRBJ2-7, with 8 nucleotides matching TRBD1. Germline V gene data show CDR1 as MGHRA and CDR2 as YSYEKL. The CDR3 loop spans 16 amino acids. The junction had 8 bases not matched to a gene; V was cut back by 0 bases and J by 4 bases. The CDR3: CASSQESRGRNYEQYF. CDR3 sequence (DNA): TGCGCCAGCAGCCAAGAATCCAGGGGGCGAAATTACGAGCAGTACTTC.